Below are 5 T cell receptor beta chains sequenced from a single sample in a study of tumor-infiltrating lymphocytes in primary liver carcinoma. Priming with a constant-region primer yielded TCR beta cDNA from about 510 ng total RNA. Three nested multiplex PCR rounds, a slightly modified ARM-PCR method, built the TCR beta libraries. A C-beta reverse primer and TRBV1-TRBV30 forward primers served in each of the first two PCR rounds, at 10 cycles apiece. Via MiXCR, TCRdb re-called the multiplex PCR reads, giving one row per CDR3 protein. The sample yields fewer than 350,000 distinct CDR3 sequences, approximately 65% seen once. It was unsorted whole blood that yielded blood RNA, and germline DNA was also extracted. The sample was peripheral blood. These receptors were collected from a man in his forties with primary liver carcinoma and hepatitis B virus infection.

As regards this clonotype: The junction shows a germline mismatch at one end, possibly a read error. The CDR3 loop reads CASSGLTGGERYF. The CDR3 DNA is TGTGCCAGCAGCGGACTAACGGGGGGCGAGCGGTACTTC. The chain recombines TRBV11-2 with TRBJ2-7, with D possibly TRBD2 on 7 matching bases. This CDR3 has 13 residues. CDR1 and CDR2 from the germline V gene are SGHAT and FQNNGV.

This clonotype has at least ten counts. Written as DNA, the CDR3 is TGTGCCAGCATGAAGTTGCAGGCTATGTTCTACAATGAGCAGTTCTTC. Protein product: CASMKLQAMFYNEQFF. The rearrangement joins TRBV6-2 or TRBV6-3 to TRBJ2-1; D ambiguous. This CDR3 is built from 16 residues. The V gene lost 7 bases and the J gene lost 3 bases, with 19 bases spanning the gap. In germline, CDR1 is MNHEY, CDR2 SVGEGT.

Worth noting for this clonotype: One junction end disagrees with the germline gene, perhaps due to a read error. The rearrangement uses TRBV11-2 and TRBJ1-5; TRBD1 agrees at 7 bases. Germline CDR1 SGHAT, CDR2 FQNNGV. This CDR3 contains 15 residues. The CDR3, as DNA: TGTGTCAGCAGCTTTACAGGGGCCCCGGTGGAGCCCCAGCATTTT. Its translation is CVSSFTGAPVEPQHF. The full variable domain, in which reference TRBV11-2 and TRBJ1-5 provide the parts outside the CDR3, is EAGVAQSPRYKIIEKRQSVAFWCNPISGHATLYWYQQILGQGPKLLIQFQNNGVVDDSQLPKDRFSAERLKGVDSTLKIQPAKLEDSAVYLCVSSFTGAPVEPQHFGDGTRLSIL.

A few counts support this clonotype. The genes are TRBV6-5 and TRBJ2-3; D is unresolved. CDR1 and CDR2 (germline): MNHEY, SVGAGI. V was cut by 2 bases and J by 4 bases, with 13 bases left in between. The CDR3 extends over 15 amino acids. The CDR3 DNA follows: TGTGCCAGCAGTTACGGGGTAGCAGGCGCAGATACGCAGTATTTT. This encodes CASSYGVAGADTQYF.

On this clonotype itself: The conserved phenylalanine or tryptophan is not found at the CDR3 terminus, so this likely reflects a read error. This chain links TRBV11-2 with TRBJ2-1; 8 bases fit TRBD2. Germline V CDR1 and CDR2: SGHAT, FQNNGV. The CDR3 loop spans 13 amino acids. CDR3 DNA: TGTACCAGCAGAAGCGGGAGACTATATGAGCAGTTCATC. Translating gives CTSRSGRLYEQFI.